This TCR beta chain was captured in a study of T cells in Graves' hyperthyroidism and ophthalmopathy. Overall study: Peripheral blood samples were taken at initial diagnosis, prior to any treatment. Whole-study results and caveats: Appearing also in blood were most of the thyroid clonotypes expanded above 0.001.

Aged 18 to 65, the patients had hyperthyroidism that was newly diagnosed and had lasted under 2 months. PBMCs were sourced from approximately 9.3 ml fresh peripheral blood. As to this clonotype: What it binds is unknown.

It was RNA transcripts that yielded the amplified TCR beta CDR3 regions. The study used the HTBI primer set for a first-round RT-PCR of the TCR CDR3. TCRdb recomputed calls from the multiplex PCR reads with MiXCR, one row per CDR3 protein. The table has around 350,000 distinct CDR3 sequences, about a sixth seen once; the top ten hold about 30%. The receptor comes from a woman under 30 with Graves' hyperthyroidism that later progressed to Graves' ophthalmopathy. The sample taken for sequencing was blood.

CDR3 bases: TGTGCCAGCAGCCCGGGGGGCGGCAGCACCGGGGAGCTGTTTTTT. As protein: CASSPGGGSTGELFF. The chain recombines TRBV9 with TRBJ2-2; D is possibly TRBD2 (7 bases). The V end lost 4 bases, the J end lost 4 bases, and 14 bases lay between the germline ends. CDR1 is SGDLS, CDR2 YYNGEE, per germline. CDR3 length: 15 residues.